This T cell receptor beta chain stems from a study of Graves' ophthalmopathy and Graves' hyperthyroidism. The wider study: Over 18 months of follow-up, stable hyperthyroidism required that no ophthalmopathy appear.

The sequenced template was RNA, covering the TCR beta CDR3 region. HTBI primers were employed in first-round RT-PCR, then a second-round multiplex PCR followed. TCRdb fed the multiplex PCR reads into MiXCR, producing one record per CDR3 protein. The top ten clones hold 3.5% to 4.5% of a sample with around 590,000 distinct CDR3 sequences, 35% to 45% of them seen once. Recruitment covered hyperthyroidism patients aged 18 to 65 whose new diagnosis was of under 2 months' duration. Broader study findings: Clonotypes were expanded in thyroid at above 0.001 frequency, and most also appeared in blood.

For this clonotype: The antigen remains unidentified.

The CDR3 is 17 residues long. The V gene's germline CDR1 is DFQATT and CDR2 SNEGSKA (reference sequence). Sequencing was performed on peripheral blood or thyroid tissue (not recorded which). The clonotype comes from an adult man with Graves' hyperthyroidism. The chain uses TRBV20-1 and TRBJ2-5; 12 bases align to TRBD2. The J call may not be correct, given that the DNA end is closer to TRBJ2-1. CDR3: CSAVPASGRASIDEQFF. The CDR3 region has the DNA TGCAGTGCTGTCCCAGCTAGCGGGAGGGCCTCGATCGATGAGCAGTTCTTC.